This T cell receptor beta chain was documented in a study of blood T cell repertoires in COVID-19. At the level of the study: Researchers got acute and convalescent COVID-19 samples from the United States, Italy and Spain. Nucleic acid was either cDNA or gDNA, and it came from T cells, B-cell-depleted T cells, or PBMCs.

The table came from immunoSEQ multiplex PCR; TCRdb's copy has only in-frame clones and leaves some out. The top ten clones hold roughly 0.7% of a sample with approximately 440,000 clones, about nine tenths of them seen once. Participant-reported clinical history was the basis for cohort assignment. Either two negative PCRs, clearance, or symptom resolution qualified Cohort 3 donors as recovered. The V end lost 0 bases, the J end lost 1 base, and 10 bases lay between the germline ends. CDR1 LNHDA and CDR2 SQIVND come from the germline V gene (reference sequence). CDR3 length equals 15 residues. The chain is built from TRBV19 and TRBJ2-7; D unresolved. The clonotype was recovered from a woman younger than 35 who had recovered from COVID-19. Sequencing was carried out using PBMCs or T cells enriched from blood (not recorded which). Here the CDR3 DNA reads TGTGCCAGTAGTATAGATAGAGGCGGATCCTACGAGCAGTACTTC. Translated, it gives CASSIDRGGSYEQYF.